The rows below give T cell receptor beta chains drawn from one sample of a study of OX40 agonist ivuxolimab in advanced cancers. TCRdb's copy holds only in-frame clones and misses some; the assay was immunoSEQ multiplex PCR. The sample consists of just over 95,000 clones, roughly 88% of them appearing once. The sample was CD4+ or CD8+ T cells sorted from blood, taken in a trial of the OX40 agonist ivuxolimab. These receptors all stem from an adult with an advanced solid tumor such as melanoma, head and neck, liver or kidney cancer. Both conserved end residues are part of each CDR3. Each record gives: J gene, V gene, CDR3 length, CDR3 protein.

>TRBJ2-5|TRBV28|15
CASSLPSRGLETQYF
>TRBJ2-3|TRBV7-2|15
CASSPSDRGRDTQYF
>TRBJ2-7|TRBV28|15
CASSPGTDYPYEQYF
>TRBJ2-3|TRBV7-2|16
CASSFGVLPGTDTQYF
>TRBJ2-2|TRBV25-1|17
CASSKKGDRRFTGELFF
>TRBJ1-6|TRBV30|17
CAWSLRTFSSYNSPLHF
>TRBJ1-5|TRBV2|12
CASRGGNQPQHF
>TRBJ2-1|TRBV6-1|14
CASKVGPTGNEQFF
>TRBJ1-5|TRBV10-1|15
CASSVRGCLNQPQHF
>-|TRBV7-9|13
CASTQTGLYEQYF
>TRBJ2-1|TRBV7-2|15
CASSQGLAGASEQFF
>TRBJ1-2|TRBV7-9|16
CASSLGDLGGLYGYTF
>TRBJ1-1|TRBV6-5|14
CASSYKGMNTEAFF
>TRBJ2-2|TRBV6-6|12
CASKVGSGELFF
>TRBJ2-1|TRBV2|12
CASSAGYNEQFF
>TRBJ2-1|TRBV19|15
CASSMGTSVYNEQFF
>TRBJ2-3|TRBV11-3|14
CASAGLAPPDTQYF
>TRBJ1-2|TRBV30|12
CAWSRVGNGYTF
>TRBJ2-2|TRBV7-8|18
CASSPLAAGGPRTGELFF
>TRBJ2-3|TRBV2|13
CASSGALSDTQYF
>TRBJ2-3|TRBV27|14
CASSPTRVADTQYF
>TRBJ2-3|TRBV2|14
CASRVAGLTDTQYF
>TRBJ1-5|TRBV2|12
CASSERYQPQHF
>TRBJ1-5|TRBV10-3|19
CAISESFLVRGEGNQPQHF
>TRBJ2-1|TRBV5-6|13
CASTLPSDWRQFF
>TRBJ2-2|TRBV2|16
CASSEGYGGETGELFF
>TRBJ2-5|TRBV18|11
CASSKQETQYF
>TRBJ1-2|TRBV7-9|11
CASNTNYGYTF
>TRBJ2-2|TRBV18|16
CASSPRLAANTGELFF
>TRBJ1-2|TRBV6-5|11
CASRTEDGYTF
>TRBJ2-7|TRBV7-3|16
CASRLPGLATIYEQYF
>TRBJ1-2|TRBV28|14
CASSSGRVWRGYTF
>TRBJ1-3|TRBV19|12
CASRTEDYTIYF
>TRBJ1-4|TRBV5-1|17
CASSLFGRTGWNEKLFF
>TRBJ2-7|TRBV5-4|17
CASSGEPTSGRIHEQYF
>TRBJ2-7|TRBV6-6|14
CASSFGTPFYEQYF
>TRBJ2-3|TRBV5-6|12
CASSLLPDTQYF
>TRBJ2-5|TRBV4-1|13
CASSQEAYETQYF
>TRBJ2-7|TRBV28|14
CASTPGGEEYEQYF
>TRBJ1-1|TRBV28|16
CASSLELGQVNTEAFF
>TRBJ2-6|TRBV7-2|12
CASHSVANVLTF
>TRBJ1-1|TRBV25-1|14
CASIGTDSRTEAFF
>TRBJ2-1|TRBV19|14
CASSKGSSYNEQFF
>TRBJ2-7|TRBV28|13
CASSFNLNYEQYF